The sample holds many counts of the clone carrying this T cell receptor (beta chain). The record originates from a study of T cells in Graves' hyperthyroidism and ophthalmopathy. Template material for amplifying TCR beta CDR3 regions consisted of RNA transcripts. First-round RT-PCR of the TCR CDR3 relied on the HTBI primer set. TCRdb processed the multiplex PCR reads anew with MiXCR; each CDR3 protein has one entry. This table has 480,000 or so distinct CDR3 sequences, roughly 45% appearing once. Specimen: peripheral blood or thyroid tissue (not recorded which). The sequence was obtained from an adult woman with Graves' disease, either hyperthyroidism or ophthalmopathy (not recorded which).

CDR3 in amino acids: CASSQGWSTRNGYTF. In nucleotides, the CDR3 is TGCGCCAGCAGCCAAGGGTGGTCGACGAGGAATGGCTACACCTTC. The chain uses TRBV4-1 and TRBJ1-2; unclear D gene. Trimming took 1 base from V and 6 from J, leaving 15 bases between them. CDR3 length equals 15 residues. Looked up from germline, CDR1 is MGHRA and CDR2 is YSYEKL.